The text below deals with one T cell receptor beta chain. This clonotype was observed many times. Its target antigen remains unknown. The input lacks base qualities; no much larger clone sits a single base away. This entry belongs to a study of regulatory T cells in long-lasting Graves disease (dated by TCRdb to the early 2020s). Study-wide context: Persistent Graves' disease meant more than 5 years of antithyroid drug treatment with TSH receptor autoantibodies that stayed positive. A total of around 35 samples were covered by TCR sequencing, comprising around 13 persistent and around 20 newly diagnosed Graves' disease patients. This study used TCR sequencing and RNA sequencing of peripheral blood to compare persistent Graves' disease patients against newly diagnosed Graves' disease patients. In the clinical cohort, patients with persistent Graves' disease had used antithyroid drugs for an average of about 10.3 years. The study was conducted in China and was registered as a clinical trial. Overall results and qualifications from the work: Sequencing and analysis were restricted to the TCR beta chain. Because the primary lesion, thyroid tissue, could not be accessed, the study looked at peripheral blood alone. The small sample size was acknowledged by the authors as a limitation that may reduce accuracy. Patients with persistent disease shared more public clonotypes (about 2,900) than newly diagnosed patients did (966). Persistent Graves' disease patients showed lower TCR Shannon entropy and fewer highly expanded clones than newly diagnosed patients, suggesting clonal expansion. TRBV28, TRBJ1-2 and TRBJ2-5 were preferentially used in persistent disease, while TRBV20-1 and TRBJ2-1 were favored in newly diagnosed disease.

What this sample's time point label stands for: persistent/refractory GD, antithyroid drugs over 5 years with positive TRAb. For both TCR sequencing and RNA sequencing, RNA was extracted from PBMCs using TRIzol. Graves' disease was diagnosed according to American Thyroid Association guidelines. Patients for the study were recruited at an endocrinology department in Xi'an, China. From each patient, nine milliliters of peripheral blood was collected into an EDTA anticoagulant tube. Ficoll Paque Plus density gradient separation was used to isolate PBMCs, and no additional T cell sorting was done. An Agilent 2100 Bioanalyzer and agarose gel were used to assess RNA quality, and a NanoDrop 2000 was used to measure RNA concentration. The protocol used for the library was multiplex PCR. The instrument given in TCRdb is Illumina HiSeq 4000. iRepertoire HTBI primers and Arm-PCR amplification of CDR3 regions were used to construct TCR beta libraries. Before sequencing, the PCR products underwent gel purification. Concerning the study's data processing: A total of 60 to 80 TRBV and some 15 TRBJ segments were identified across samples and were used for gene usage analysis of CDR3 amino acid clonotypes. Filtered high-quality paired reads were merged into contigs using COPE and FqMerger. Contigs were aligned with BLAST to IMGT TRBV, TRBD and TRBJ reference genes, and CDR3 was defined per IMGT. Any clonotype with a frequency above 0.1% was classified as a highly expanded clone. Shannon entropy was used to measure repertoire diversity, and the Gini coefficient was used to measure V-J evenness. A clonotype was considered public if more than one individual shared it. TCRdb reprocessed the public reads (quality trimming at Q25 with fastp, clone calling with MiXCR) and kept in-frame beta chains. Identical CDR3 proteins give one entry, which carries the most common genes and DNA. TCRdb's processing, not the authors' own work, is the source of the V and J calls. This sample is represented by about 470,000 distinct CDR3 sequences; 20% to 25% of them were singletons. Of the sample, less than 9% is held by the ten largest clones.

A distance of 9 bases separates the germline ends of V and J, which lose 6 bases and 4 bases respectively. The CDR3 measures 12 amino acids from cysteine to phenylalanine. Just the 36-base CDR3 DNA is kept, in frame starting at base 1. Taken from the germline V gene, the CDR1 and CDR2 loops are MDHEN and SYDVKM. Recombination linked TRBV28 to TRBJ2-5; no D gene is confidently identified. The clonotype comes from a female donor with Graves disease. Sequencing used peripheral blood mononuclear cells (PBMCs), obtained when the disease was refractory, from a patient treated with antithyroid drugs. DNA sequence: TGTGCCAGCAGCTCGCTTAGAGAGACCCAGTACTTC. This codes for CASSSLRETQYF.